The rows below give T cell receptor beta chains drawn from one sample of a study of OX40 agonist ivuxolimab in advanced cancers. Using immunoSEQ multiplex PCR, the repertoire was profiled, and TCRdb retains in-frame clones only, with some absent. The table has under 45,000 clones, 80% to 85% seen once. The specimen was CD4+ or CD8+ T cells sorted from blood, collected in a trial of the OX40 agonist ivuxolimab. The receptors derive from an adult with an advanced solid tumor such as melanoma, head and neck, liver or kidney cancer. The CDR3 runs from the conserved cysteine through the conserved F or W. A D gene is named only where the DNA matches it firmly. Where a row states a size, it is once, few, many or the class of an expanded clone; other rows omit it.

D	size	V	J	DNA	CDR3
NA	NA	TRBV2	TRBJ2-5	TGTGCCACCAATAACAGGGGCGGGAAGACCCAGTACTTC	CATNNRGGKTQYF
NA	NA	TRBV5-1	TRBJ1-5	TGCGCCAGCAGCTTGGGGCTAGATCAGCCCCAGCATTTT	CASSLGLDQPQHF
NA	NA	TRBV7-5	TRBJ2-3	TGTGCCAGAAGCTTAGCTCCCGAGACTAGCACAGATACGCAGTATTTT	CARSLAPETSTDTQYF
TRBD2	NA	TRBV5-8	TRBJ2-3	TGTGCCAGCAGGTCGCTAGCGGGAGGGCCGAGGGATACGCAGTATTTT	CASRSLAGGPRDTQYF
NA	NA	TRBV19	TRBJ1-2	TGTGCCAGTAGTCCCCGGGAAAATGCTAACTATGGCTACACCTTC	CASSPRENANYGYTF
NA	NA	TRBV11-2	TRBJ2-3	TGTGCCAGCAGCTTAGATTATAGGAGGAGTACGGCAGATACGCAGTATTTT	CASSLDYRRSTADTQYF
NA	NA	TRBV5-6	TRBJ2-3	TGTGCCAGCAGCTTCATCCGGGGGACAGATACGCAGTATTTT	CASSFIRGTDTQYF
TRBD2	NA	TRBV7-6	TRBJ2-5	TGTGCCAGCAGCTTAGATGGACTAGCGGGGAGAGTAGGGACCCAGTACTTC	CASSLDGLAGRVGTQYF
NA	NA	TRBV5-6	TRBJ1-1	TGTGCCAGCAGCTTTTTTAAATTCCGGGCTGTGAACACTGAAGCTTTCTTT	CASSFFKFRAVNTEAFF
TRBD1	NA	TRBV7-2	TRBJ2-5	TGTGCCAGCAGTCCAACCCGGGACAGGGTAGAGACCCAGTACTTC	CASSPTRDRVETQYF
NA	once	TRBV9	TRBJ2-3	TGTGCCAGCAGCGCAGGGGTTGTAGATACGCAGTATTTT	CASSAGVVDTQYF
TRBD1	NA	TRBV11-2	TRBJ2-2	TGTGCCAGCAGCTTAGGCAGGGGGCGCGGAACCGGGGAGCTGTTTTTT	CASSLGRGRGTGELFF
NA	NA	TRBV5-1	TRBJ1-1	TGCGCCAGCAGAGAAAGTTTCGGGGAGACTGAAGCTTTCTTT	CASRESFGETEAFF
TRBD1	NA	TRBV5-1	TRBJ2-3	TGCGCCAGCAGCTTCCGGGACAGCAGCACAGATACGCAGTATTTT	CASSFRDSSTDTQYF
TRBD1	NA	TRBV19	TRBJ2-3	TGTGCCAGTAGTACGGGACAGGTTGGAACAGATACGCAGTATTTT	CASSTGQVGTDTQYF
TRBD2	NA	TRBV28	TRBJ2-3	TGTGCCAGCAGTCCCCCGGGACTAGCGGGACGGTCAAATACGCAGTATTTT	CASSPPGLAGRSNTQYF
TRBD2	NA	TRBV7-2	TRBJ2-5	TGTGCCAGCAGCTCGATAGCGGGTGTGGAGACCCAGTACTTC	CASSSIAGVETQYF
NA	NA	TRBV5-1	TRBJ2-5	TGCGCCAGCAGCTTGGGGGGGGCTGGCGGGGAGACCCAGTACTTC	CASSLGGAGGETQYF
NA	NA	TRBV9	TRBJ1-1	TGTGCCAGCAGCGTTGAAATGAACACTGAAGCTTTCTTT	CASSVEMNTEAFF
NA	few	TRBV30	TRBJ2-2	TGTGCCTGGAAAGAATTAGGACAGAACACCGGGGAGCTGTTTTTT	CAWKELGQNTGELFF
TRBD2	medium-sized	TRBV7-8	TRBJ2-2	TGTGCCAGCAGCCGTACTAGCGCCTCCACCGGGGAGCTGTTTTTT	CASSRTSASTGELFF
NA	few	TRBV5-4	TRBJ1-4	TGTGCCAGCAGCTTGGCCGGGGGAGCCTCAACTAATGAAAAACTGTTTTTT	CASSLAGGASTNEKLFF
NA	NA	TRBV19	TRBJ1-2	TGTGCCAGTATCCTACGTTCAGGGGAGGGCGGCTACACCTTC	CASILRSGEGGYTF
NA	NA	TRBV10-3	TRBJ2-7	TGTGCCATCAGTGCGAGACAGATTGGGGACGAGCAGTACTTC	CAISARQIGDEQYF
NA	few	TRBV7-3	TRBJ1-5	TGTGCCAGCAGCCTAGAAGCGAATCAGCCCCAGCATTTT	CASSLEANQPQHF
NA	NA	TRBV10-1	TRBJ2-3	TGCGCCAGCAGTGACATTGGCTCCCTTTGGACAGATACGCAGTATTTT	CASSDIGSLWTDTQYF
TRBD2	NA	TRBV7-6	TRBJ2-1	TGTGCCAGCAGCTTAGAATCGACTAGCGGCAGCTCCTACAATGAGCAGTTCTTC	CASSLESTSGSSYNEQFF
NA	NA	TRBV5-1	TRBJ2-3	TGCGCCAGCAGCTTGGTTCAGGGCGGGGTGAAGCAGTATTTT	CASSLVQGGVKQYF
TRBD1	NA	TRBV6-5	TRBJ2-7	TGTGCCAGCAGTTTGACAGGGGCCTTTTCGGGCGAGCAGTACTTC	CASSLTGAFSGEQYF
NA	NA	TRBV7-9	TRBJ2-3	TGTGCCAGCAGTAACACAGATACGCAGTATTTT	CASSNTDTQYF
NA	NA	TRBV7-2	TRBJ1-6	TGTGCCAGCAGCTACCAGGGAGTTCGGTCACCCCTCCACTTT	CASSYQGVRSPLHF
TRBD1	once	TRBV18	TRBJ1-5	TGTGCCAGCTCACCACCTCAGGGGGCGCGCAATCAGCCCCAGCATTTT	CASSPPQGARNQPQHF
NA	NA	TRBV28	TRBJ1-4	TGTGCCAGCAGATCGTCGGCTGTGGGTGCGGAAAAACTGTTTTTT	CASRSSAVGAEKLFF
NA	NA	TRBV5-8	TRBJ2-5	TGTGCCAGCAGCTTAGGTTTTGTTGGGGGCCAAGAGACCCAGTACTTC	CASSLGFVGGQETQYF
TRBD1	NA	TRBV6-1	TRBJ1-2	TGTGCCAGCAGGCCGGGACAGGGGGCTTATGGCTACACCTTC	CASRPGQGAYGYTF
NA	NA	TRBV18	TRBJ1-6	TGTGCCAGCTCACCGAGCGGGGCCGATAATTCACCCCTCCACTTT	CASSPSGADNSPLHF
NA	NA	TRBV4-1	TRBJ2-5	TGCGCCAGCAGCCTCGGCGAGTGGGCAGGGGAGACCCAGTACTTC	CASSLGEWAGETQYF
NA	NA	TRBV28	TRBJ1-5	TGTGCCAGCAGTTCAACAGATCAGCCCCAGCATTTT	CASSSTDQPQHF
NA	NA	TRBV5-1	TRBJ2-7	TGCGCCAGCAGCTTGGAGGGGTTAAACTCCTACGAGCAGTACTTC	CASSLEGLNSYEQYF